The rows below give T cell receptor beta chains drawn from one sample of a study of cytomegalovirus exposure and HLA in healthy donors. Method: immunoSEQ multiplex PCR; TCRdb's copy keeps in-frame clones and lacks some. This table holds some 130,000 clones, around 63% found once. The source material was PBMCs. These receptors were taken from a human donor in good health. CDR3s include the opening cysteine and the closing phenylalanine or tryptophan. The D gene is left open where the match is weak. Clone sizes are given selectively: once, few, many, or a class where the clone is expanded.

>TRBV29-1|NA|TRBJ2-7|TRBD1
CSVTHGTGIYEQYF
TGCAGCGTTACCCACGGGACAGGAATTTACGAGCAGTACTTC
>TRBV7-9|few|TRBJ2-3|NA
CASSLVGWETDTQYF
TGTGCCAGCAGCTTAGTAGGTTGGGAGACAGATACGCAGTATTTT
>TRBV29-1|NA|TRBJ1-1|TRBD1
CSVEDEGQGEVWSTEAFF
TGCAGCGTTGAAGATGAGGGCCAGGGGGAAGTGTGGAGCACTGAAGCTTTCTTT
>TRBV19|once|TRBJ2-1|NA
CASSIDRANEQFF
TGTGCCAGTAGTATAGACAGGGCCAATGAGCAGTTCTTC
>TRBV10-3|NA|TRBJ2-2|TRBD2
CATRTSRTGELFF
TGTGCCACCAGGACTAGCCGCACCGGGGAGCTGTTTTTT
>TRBV18|NA|TRBJ2-3|NA
CASSPPRSHSTDTQYF
TGTGCCAGCTCACCACCGCGATCCCATAGCACAGATACGCAGTATTTT
>TRBV4-2|NA|TRBJ2-7|NA
CASSQTDTYEQYF
TGTGCCAGCAGCCAAACGGACACCTACGAGCAGTACTTC
>TRBV27|NA|TRBJ1-5|TRBD1
CASSWDRNQPQHF
TGTGCCAGCAGCTGGGACAGGAATCAGCCCCAGCATTTT
>TRBV5-6|NA|TRBJ1-4|NA
CASSPGGDGVEKLFF
TGTGCCAGCAGCCCTGGCGGGGATGGTGTTGAAAAACTGTTTTTT
>TRBV9|NA|TRBJ2-7|NA
CASSTGADRSSYEQYF
TGTGCCAGCAGCACCGGTGCGGATCGGAGCTCCTACGAGCAGTACTTC
>TRBV19|NA|TRBJ2-2|NA
CASSIWGAGTGELFF
TGTGCCAGTAGTATCTGGGGTGCGGGCACCGGGGAGCTGTTTTTT
>TRBV18|few|TRBJ1-1|TRBD1
CASSPLVTGEVEAFF
TGTGCCAGCTCACCCCTCGTGACAGGGGAGGTCGAAGCTTTCTTT
>TRBV4-1|NA|TRBJ2-3|TRBD1
CASSQVAGTGSYF
TGCGCCAGCAGCCAAGTTGCAGGGACAGGGTCATATTTT
>TRBV5-4|NA|TRBJ2-1|TRBD1
CASSLTGGYEQFF
TGTGCCAGCAGCTTGACAGGGGGCTATGAGCAGTTCTTC
>TRBV2|NA|TRBJ1-5|NA
CAHLQGIGNQPQHF
TGTGCCCACCTTCAGGGGATCGGGAATCAGCCCCAGCATTTT
>TRBV11-2|NA|TRBJ2-7|NA
CASSWGGTAYEQYF
TGTGCCAGCAGCTGGGGCGGGACCGCCTACGAGCAGTACTTC
>TRBV5-4|NA|TRBJ2-1|TRBD2
CASSGGTSANEQFF
TGTGCCAGCAGCGGGGGGACTAGCGCCAATGAGCAGTTCTTC
>TRBV5-8|few|TRBJ1-5|TRBD1
CASSFPREGAVQPQHF
TGTGCCAGCAGCTTTCCCCGGGAGGGGGCGGTTCAGCCCCAGCATTTT
>TRBV10-3|few|TRBJ2-1|TRBD2
CAISIGGAGGNEQFF
TGTGCCATCAGTATCGGAGGGGCGGGAGGCAATGAGCAGTTCTTC
>TRBV18|NA|TRBJ1-1|NA
CASSPRHPQATEAFF
TGTGCCAGCTCACCTAGACATCCTCAGGCCACTGAAGCTTTCTTT
>TRBV6-5|NA|TRBJ2-7|TRBD2
CASSYATGGRHEQYF
TGTGCCAGCAGTTATGCGACTGGCGGGAGGCACGAGCAGTACTTC
>TRBV5-1|NA|TRBJ2-5|NA
CASKTGAPRETQYF
TGCGCCAGCAAGACGGGAGCTCCTAGAGAGACCCAGTACTTC
>TRBV9|few|TRBJ2-1|TRBD1
CASSVRDRGHNEQFF
TGTGCCAGCAGCGTAAGGGACAGGGGCCACAATGAGCAGTTCTTC
>TRBV25-1|NA|TRBJ2-2|NA
CASSGARKTGTGELFF
TGTGCCAGCAGTGGGGCACGGAAGACGGGAACCGGGGAGCTGTTTTTT
>TRBV2|NA|TRBJ2-4|TRBD2
CATQAGGGAKNIQYF
TGTGCCACGCAGGCGGGAGGGGGGGCCAAAAACATTCAGTACTTC
>TRBV18|NA|TRBJ2-5|TRBD1
CASSPQGGGETQYF
TGTGCCAGCTCACCACAAGGGGGCGGGGAGACCCAGTACTTC
>TRBV19|NA|TRBJ2-7|NA
CASSPDSYEQYF
TGTGCCAGTAGTCCGGACAGCTACGAGCAGTACTTC
>TRBV25-1|NA|TRBJ1-2|NA
CASSEYDSSYGYTF
TGTGCCAGCAGTGAATACGACAGTTCCTATGGCTACACCTTC
>TRBV19|few|TRBJ2-1|TRBD2
CASSIAAAGGVYEQFF
TGTGCCAGTAGTATAGCTGCAGCGGGAGGGGTTTATGAGCAGTTCTTC
>TRBV19|NA|TRBJ2-2|TRBD1
CASSIGQGRGYTGELFF
TGTGCCAGTAGTATCGGACAGGGCAGGGGATACACCGGGGAGCTGTTTTTT
>TRBV11-3|NA|TRBJ2-3|NA
CASSLDPGADTQYF
TGTGCCAGCAGCTTAGACCCGGGGGCAGATACGCAGTATTTT